This T cell receptor beta chain was recorded in a study of graft-versus-host responses after intestinal transplantation. Turning to the study itself: Transplant recipients had multivisceral, liver-intestinal, or isolated intestinal grafts. Study observations and caveats: Detection of GvH clones occurred in recipient marrow, and some had their first appearance in ileum or blood. Peak GvH clone levels in circulation were associated with early post-transplant HvG declines.

About this clone itself: As yet, its antigen is unknown.

V trimming: 3 bases; J trimming: 4 bases; junction bases outside the gene matches: 12. This CDR3 contains 16 residues. The germline CDR1 and CDR2 sequences are SGHRS and YFSETQ. Here immunoSEQ multiplex PCR was the method, and the copy in TCRdb shows in-frame clones only, minus some. The sample lists tens of thousands of clones, about 92% occurring once. This chain connects TRBV5-1 to TRBJ1-1, with TRBD1 matching over 7 bases. The sequence came from a human donor who received an intestinal transplant. Source: unstimulated CD8+ T cells sorted from spleen or lymph node cells, taken before intestinal transplant. Written as DNA, the CDR3 is TGCGCCAGCAGCTCAGCGACAGGGCCCAGGGGCACTGAAGCTTTCTTT. Residues: CASSSATGPRGTEAFF.